These 30 T cell receptor beta chains were sequenced from one sample in a study of blood T cell repertoires in COVID-19. Method: immunoSEQ multiplex PCR; TCRdb's copy keeps in-frame clones and lacks some. This table holds some 180,000 clones, 80% to 90% found once. Source material: peripheral blood. The receptors shown here come from a woman between 70 and 85 years old who had recovered from COVID-19.

This chain uses TRBV28 with TRBJ2-3; 10 bases line up with TRBD2. In germline, CDR1 is MDHEN, CDR2 SYDVKM. This CDR3 has 14 residues. Trimming at V came to 8 bases and at J to 0 bases, leaving 2 bases not matched to a gene. The CDR3 region has the DNA TGTGCCAGCCGGACTAGCGGTAGCACAGATACGCAGTATTTT. As protein: CASRTSGSTDTQYF.

This clone has a handful of counts. This chain connects TRBV2 to TRBJ1-2, with TRBD1 matching 8 bases. CDR1 and CDR2 (germline): SNHLY, FYNNEI. V dropped 6 bases and J dropped 8; count of bases not matched to a gene: 14. The CDR3 totals 15 residues. DNA of the CDR3: TGTGCCAGCAGCCCAACGTTTGCAGGGGGCGAGGGCTACACCTTC. This translates into CASSPTFAGGEGYTF.

The chain uses TRBV6-2 or TRBV6-3 and TRBJ1-2; D is possibly TRBD1 (5 bases). Germline CDR1 MNHEY, CDR2 SVGEGT. V lost 4 bases and J 7 bases, leaving 13 bases between the germline ends. The CDR3 runs to 13 residues. The CDR3 region is CASSWDGEGGYTF. CDR3 bases: TGTGCCAGCAGTTGGGACGGGGAGGGTGGCTACACCTTC.

The chain links TRBV7-2 to TRBJ1-5; tentative D call: TRBD1 (5 bases). V lost 0 bases and J 4 bases, leaving 10 bases between the germline ends. Germline V gene lookup returns CDR1 SGHTA and CDR2 FQGNSA. CDR3 length: 15 amino acids. CDR3 coding DNA: TGTGCCAGCAGCTTAGCCGACAGATGGAATCAGCCCCAGCATTTT. This sequence encodes CASSLADRWNQPQHF.

This sequence joins TRBV24-1 and TRBJ2-1; D is perhaps TRBD2 (5 bases). From germline, CDR1 is KGHDR and CDR2 SFDVKD. CDR3 length: 13 amino acids. Deletions cut 3 bases from V and 8 bases from J, with 10 bases between. The CDR3 is CATSDNMEDEQFF. For the CDR3, the DNA is TGTGCCACCAGTGATAATATGGAGGATGAGCAGTTCTTC.

The chain carries TRBV6-2 or TRBV6-3 and TRBJ2-7, with TRBD2 matching 8 bases. Germline CDR1 is MNHEY and CDR2 is SVGEGT. Trimming at V came to 3 bases and at J to 0 bases, leaving 10 bases not matched to a gene. The CDR3 covers 17 residues. The CDR3: CASSYVPRAGGSYEQYF. DNA of the CDR3: TGTGCCAGCAGTTATGTCCCCCGGGCGGGGGGCTCCTACGAGCAGTACTTC.

This chain links TRBV5-6 with TRBJ2-5; 7 bases fit TRBD1. Germline trimming cut 5 bases from V and 5 bases from J; bases unmatched to any gene: 15. The CDR3 has 16 residues. The germline V gene encodes CDR1 SGHDT and CDR2 YYEEEE. Here the CDR3 reads CASRATGVAARETQYF. DNA of the CDR3: TGTGCCAGCAGAGCTACAGGGGTGGCGGCTCGGGAGACCCAGTACTTC.

The rearrangement links TRBV18 to TRBJ1-4; TRBD1 is a possible D gene (6 bases). V lost 7 bases and J lost 5, with 11 bases in between. The length of the CDR3 is 13 residues. Germline values: CDR1 KGHSH, CDR2 LQKENI. DNA of the CDR3: TGTGCCAGCTGCAGGGGAGGGAATGAAAAACTGTTTTTT. Translating it yields CASCRGGNEKLFF.

The chain recombines TRBV30 with TRBJ2-7; no definite D call. V was clipped by 0 bases and J by 1 base, with 13 bases between them. Germline CDR1 and CDR2: GTSNPN and SVGIG (reference sequence). This CDR3 spans 15 amino acids. DNA of the CDR3: TGTGCCTGGAGTGTACGGGTGACGAGATCCTACGAGCAGTACTTC. Protein: CAWSVRVTRSYEQYF.

The J gene is TRBJ1-1, the V gene TRBV11-2; possibly TRBD1 for D (5 bases). V was trimmed by 2 bases and J by 4 bases, leaving 14 bases between them. Germline assignment: CDR1 SGHAT and CDR2 FQNNGV. The CDR3 length is 15 residues. CDR3 DNA: TGTGCCAGCAGCTTATCGGGGGGGTTCGGCACTGAAGCTTTCTTT. Residues: CASSLSGGFGTEAFF.

This clone has just one count. The V and J genes are TRBV6-2 or TRBV6-3 and TRBJ2-3, with D possibly matching TRBD2 (5 bases). Germline V CDR1 and CDR2: MNHEY, SVGEGT. With 5 bases removed from V and 8 bases from J, the gap between germline ends came to 11 bases. The CDR3 extends over 12 amino acids. CDR3 bases: TGTGCCAGCAGTGCGGCCGCGGGTACGCAGTATTTT. It encodes CASSAAAGTQYF.

CDR3 in DNA: TGTGCCACCTCGGGGGCAACTAATGAAAAACTGTTTTTT. Amino acid sequence: CATSGATNEKLFF. The V and J genes are TRBV19 and TRBJ1-4, with TRBD1 as a possible D gene (5 bases). This CDR3 contains 13 residues. From germline, CDR1 is LNHDA and CDR2 SQIVND (reference sequence). V was shortened by 10 bases and J by 0 bases, with 9 bases between the two germline ends. Based on the CDR3 plus reference TRBV19 and TRBJ1-4, the full variable domain is DGGITQSPKYLFRKEGQNVTLSCEQNLNHDAMYWYRQDPGQGLRLIYYSQIVNDFQKGDIAEGYSVSREKKESFPLTVTSAQKNPTAFYLCATSGATNEKLFFGSGTQLSVL.

The V call is TRBV3-1 (or the pseudogene TRBV3-2), the J call TRBJ2-5; D may be TRBD1 (5 bases). Looked up from germline, CDR1 is LGHDT and CDR2 is YNNKEL (reference sequence). Between the trimmed V and J ends, which lost 9 bases and 1 base, there was a span of 6 bases. This CDR3 region has 11 residues. CDR3 sequence (DNA): TGTGCCAGTGGGGCCCAAGAGACCCAGTACTTC. Translating gives CASGAQETQYF.

The table lists this clone with a few counts. The CDR3 DNA reads as TGTGCCAGCAGCTTGTACCGGGGGGGCGCGAGTTATGGCTACACCTTC. It specifies CASSLYRGGASYGYTF. This chain uses TRBV5-8 with TRBJ1-2, with D maybe TRBD1 (6 bases). The V gene lost 1 base and the J gene lost 5 bases, with 18 bases spanning the gap. The CDR3 contains 16 residues. Per germline, CDR1 SGHTS and CDR2 YDEGEE.

The rearrangement uses TRBV27 and TRBJ2-1; TRBD2 might be the D (6 bases). Germline assignment: CDR1 MNHEY and CDR2 SMNVEV (reference sequence). Trimming cost V 1 base and J 0 bases, with 10 bases left between them. CDR3 size: 16 residues. The CDR3 loop reads CASSLFRGLSYNEQFF. Here the CDR3 DNA reads TGTGCCAGCAGTTTATTTCGGGGACTCTCCTACAATGAGCAGTTCTTC.

The chain uses TRBV18 and TRBJ1-6, with 9 bases lining up with TRBD1. The CDR3 is 15 amino acids. CDR1 is KGHSH, CDR2 LQKENI, per germline. V shed 3 bases and J 10 bases; nucleotides not matched to a gene: 7. The DNA of the CDR3 is TGTGCCAGCTCACCGACAGGGGGTGGGGACTCACCCCTCCACTTT. It encodes CASSPTGGGDSPLHF. The entire variable domain, with the rest obtained from reference TRBV18 and TRBJ1-6, is as follows: NAGVMQNPRHLVRRRGQEARLRCSPMKGHSHVYWYRQLPEEGLKFMVYLQKENIIDESGMPKERFSAEFPKEGPSILRIQQVVRGDSAAYFCASSPTGGGDSPLHFGNGTRLTVT.

This clone was detected a few times. The chain links TRBV5-1 to TRBJ2-2; 8 bases agree with TRBD1. CDR3 length: 14 residues. The V gene's germline CDR1 is SGHRS and CDR2 YFSETQ. The J segment lost 7 bases and the V segment lost 4 bases, leaving 6 bases of the junction unmatched. The CDR3 is CASSLGQGIGELFF. CDR3 DNA: TGCGCCAGCAGCCTAGGACAGGGAATCGGGGAGCTGTTTTTT.

In its sample, this clone was seen a few times. V usage is TRBV3-1 (or the pseudogene TRBV3-2) and J usage is TRBJ1-2; D unclear. Germline V lookup: CDR1 LGHDT, CDR2 YNNKEL (reference sequence). The CDR3 is 13 residues long. V lost 7 bases and J lost 4, with 13 bases in between. CDR3 protein: CASMGSPIYGYTF. The CDR3 nucleotides are TGTGCCAGCATGGGCAGTCCGATCTATGGCTACACCTTC.

The chain couples TRBV18 to TRBJ2-3; TRBD2 matches at 10 bases. The V and J ends lost 6 bases and 0 bases, in that order; junction bases with no gene match: 6. The CDR3 runs to 16 residues. Germline CDR1 KGHSH, CDR2 LQKENI. The CDR3 spells CASSPRLAGSTDTQYF. The CDR3 DNA follows: TGTGCCAGCTCCCCGAGACTAGCGGGTAGCACAGATACGCAGTATTTT.

For the CDR3, the DNA is TGTGCCAGCAGCCCCATAACAGGGTTTCCCCCAGAGACCCAGTACTTC. Amino acids: CASSPITGFPPETQYF. The rearrangement joins TRBV5-4 to TRBJ2-5, with D possibly being TRBD1 (6 bases). From germline, CDR1 is SGHNT and CDR2 YYREEE (reference sequence). CDR3 length: 16 residues. V was shortened by 4 bases and J by 4 bases, with 20 bases between the two germline ends.

CDR3 nucleotides: TGTGCCAGCAGCATGGCAGACAAGCACACTGAAGCTTTCTTT. It yields the protein CASSMADKHTEAFF. The rearrangement links TRBV2 to TRBJ1-1; D not resolved. CDR1 SNHLY and CDR2 FYNNEI come from the germline V gene. CDR3 length equals 14 residues. Between the trimmed V and J ends, which lost 6 bases and 3 bases, there was a span of 14 bases.

The chain recombines TRBV5-4 with TRBJ1-2, with 9 bases fitting TRBD1. J was trimmed by 4 bases and V by 2 bases; bases with no gene match: 6. Germline values: CDR1 SGHNT, CDR2 YYREEE (reference sequence). The CDR3 is 15 amino acids. The CDR3 DNA is TGTGCCAGCAGCTTCCCTCAGACAGGGGGCTATGGCTACACCTTC. Residues: CASSFPQTGGYGYTF.

The chain has TRBV23-1 and TRBJ2-7, with 8 bases fitting TRBD1. TRBV23-1 is classed as an ORF, of uncertain function. The length of the CDR3 is 14 residues. The V and J ends lost 8 bases and 1 base, in that order; junction bases with no gene match: 7. CDR3 sequence: CASGTGGGSYEQYF. Written as DNA, the CDR3 is TGCGCCAGCGGTACAGGGGGTGGTTCCTACGAGCAGTACTTC.

The chain is built from TRBV19 and TRBJ2-1; D call uncertain. The CDR3 is 16 amino acids. CDR1 and CDR2 (germline): LNHDA, SQIVND (reference sequence). Trimming took off 0 bases at V and 6 bases at J, with 15 bases between the two ends. CDR3 protein: CASSIDYAVPLNEQFF. As DNA, the CDR3 is TGTGCCAGTAGTATAGATTACGCGGTTCCCCTCAATGAGCAGTTCTTC.

This chain links TRBV3-1 (or the pseudogene TRBV3-2) with TRBJ1-3, with D perhaps TRBD1 (5 bases). The V end lost 6 bases, the J end lost 2 bases, and 8 bases lay between the germline ends. The CDR3 extends over 13 amino acids. CDR1 LGHDT and CDR2 YNNKEL come from the germline V gene (reference sequence). For the CDR3, the DNA is TGTGCCAGCAGAGCGGGGGCTGGAAACACCATATATTTT. Translation gives CASRAGAGNTIYF.

The V call is TRBV7-2, the J call TRBJ2-1, with a weak D call TRBD2 (6 bases). Looked up from germline, CDR1 is SGHTA and CDR2 is FQGNSA. The germline V and J ends were trimmed by 0 bases and 12 bases, with 21 bases remaining between them. The CDR3 loop spans 16 amino acids. Here the CDR3 reads CASSLAGGYLLGGQFF. The CDR3, as DNA: TGTGCCAGCAGCTTAGCCGGCGGGTACCTTCTCGGGGGGCAGTTCTTC.

V usage is TRBV7-7 and J usage is TRBJ2-1, with 7 bases lining up with TRBD2. V lost 5 bases, J lost 0 bases, and 4 bases stayed unmatched. Germline CDR1 and CDR2: SSHAT and FNYEAQ (reference sequence). The CDR3 consists of 15 residues. The CDR3 reads CASSDSGASYNEQFF. Here the CDR3 DNA reads TGTGCCAGCAGCGACAGCGGGGCCTCCTACAATGAGCAGTTCTTC.

The V and J genes are TRBV19 and TRBJ1-5; D unresolved. The V end lost 10 bases, the J end lost 0 bases, and 13 bases lay between the germline ends. Germline V gene sequence: CDR1 LNHDA, CDR2 SQIVND (reference sequence). This CDR3 has 14 residues. The CDR3 region has the DNA TGTGCCACCCAGCCGAGGGATAGCAATCAGCCCCAGCATTTT. Translating gives CATQPRDSNQPQHF.

This rearrangement joins TRBV10-3 to TRBJ1-1; possible D gene TRBD1, 5 bases. The germline gives CDR1 ENHRY, CDR2 SYGVKD. V lost 0 bases, J lost 4 bases, and 15 bases lay in between. The length of the CDR3 is 16 residues. DNA for the CDR3: TGTGCCATCAGTGAGTCGCGGGACTTCTTAGGCACTGAAGCTTTCTTT. Its protein product is CAISESRDFLGTEAFF.

The V call is TRBV7-2, the J call TRBJ2-1; TRBD2 might be the D (6 bases). Germline values: CDR1 SGHTA, CDR2 FQGNSA. CDR3 length: 15 residues. The V gene lost 5 bases and the J gene lost 6 bases, with 17 bases spanning the gap. The CDR3 DNA sequence: TGTGCCAGCAGCCCGGCGGCGGGGCCCTCCAATGAGCAGTTCTTC. This sequence encodes CASSPAAGPSNEQFF.